This T cell receptor beta chain was observed in a study of blood T cell repertoires in COVID-19. Overall study: The samples span acute and convalescent COVID-19 from the United States, Italy and Spain. T cells, B-cell-depleted T cells, or PBMCs supplied cDNA or gDNA.

In the source study's methods: Quantification of nucleated cells was approximated via reference gene primer amplification. Profiled with immunoSEQ multiplex PCR; TCRdb holds only in-frame clones, not every one. V and J calls and clone size are those listed in that table; D and trimming were worked out from the DNA. Of around 340,000 clones detected, approximately 90% appear once; the ten largest clones hold 3.5% to 4%. Patients at the Seattle site were enrolled during active infection and followed longitudinally. The CDR3 is 13 amino acids. Trimming stripped 1 base from V and 7 bases from J, with 7 bases between. Germline V gene sequence: CDR1 LNHDA, CDR2 SQIVND (reference sequence).

The specimen was peripheral blood. V and J are TRBV19 and TRBJ2-2, with D uncertain. The sequence derives from a woman aged 60-75 years with COVID-19, enrolled during active disease. In nucleotides, the CDR3 is TGTGCCAGTAGTATAGGTCTCGGCGGGGAGCTGTTTTTT. Translated, it gives CASSIGLGGELFF.